These T cell receptor beta chains were read from a single sample in a study of cytomegalovirus exposure and HLA in healthy donors. Clones were sequenced by immunoSEQ multiplex PCR, and TCRdb holds only the in-frame ones, with some missing. The data hold roughly 120,000 clones, with 80% observed a single time. What was sequenced was PBMCs. All receptors derive from a male donor in good health and CMV-seronegative. Both conserved end residues are part of each CDR3. Fields, in order: V gene, D gene, J gene, CDR3 length, clone size, CDR3 protein, CDR3 DNA. D genes are given only for firm matches. A row's size may be missing; if present it is once, few, many or a size class.

v_gene: TRBV6-1
d_gene: -
j_gene: TRBJ2-7
len: 13
abundance: few
CDR3aa: CASSLGQNYEQYF
CDR3nt: TGTGCCAGCAGTCTAGGACAAAACTACGAGCAGTACTTC

v_gene: TRBV6-1
d_gene: -
j_gene: TRBJ2-1
len: 14
abundance: -
CDR3aa: CASSLLSSYNEQFF
CDR3nt: TGTGCCAGCAGTCTATTGAGCTCCTACAATGAGCAGTTCTTC

v_gene: TRBV6-4
d_gene: TRBD2
j_gene: TRBJ2-1
len: 16
abundance: few
CDR3aa: CASSVLAGVSYNEQFF
CDR3nt: TGTGCCAGCAGTGTGTTAGCGGGGGTCTCCTACAATGAGCAGTTCTTC

v_gene: TRBV6-5
d_gene: -
j_gene: TRBJ1-5
len: 15
abundance: -
CDR3aa: CASSRASGGNQPQHF
CDR3nt: TGTGCCAGCAGTCGGGCCTCGGGGGGCAATCAGCCCCAGCATTTT

v_gene: TRBV6-6
d_gene: -
j_gene: TRBJ1-5
len: 15
abundance: -
CDR3aa: CASSYSPRADQPQHF
CDR3nt: TGTGCCAGCAGTTACTCCCCCAGGGCGGACCAGCCCCAGCATTTT

v_gene: TRBV5-4
d_gene: TRBD1
j_gene: TRBJ1-2
len: 15
abundance: -
CDR3aa: CASSIPGQGSYGYTF
CDR3nt: TGTGCCAGCAGCATACCGGGACAGGGCTCCTATGGCTACACCTTC

v_gene: TRBV2
d_gene: -
j_gene: TRBJ2-2
len: 15
abundance: -
CDR3aa: CASSEGSRDTGELFF
CDR3nt: TGTGCCAGCAGTGAAGGTAGCAGGGATACCGGGGAGCTGTTTTTT

v_gene: TRBV7-2
d_gene: -
j_gene: TRBJ2-7
len: 13
abundance: once
CDR3aa: CASSLSERYEQYF
CDR3nt: TGTGCCAGCAGCTTATCAGAGCGCTACGAGCAGTACTTC

v_gene: TRBV28
d_gene: TRBD1
j_gene: TRBJ1-2
len: 16
abundance: -
CDR3aa: CASSFFGWAGGSGYTF
CDR3nt: TGTGCCAGCAGTTTCTTCGGGTGGGCAGGGGGGTCTGGCTACACCTTC

v_gene: TRBV30
d_gene: -
j_gene: TRBJ2-7
len: 12
abundance: few
CDR3aa: CAWSAGDYEQYF
CDR3nt: TGTGCCTGGAGTGCAGGGGATTACGAGCAGTACTTC

v_gene: TRBV28
d_gene: TRBD1
j_gene: TRBJ1-5
len: 17
abundance: -
CDR3aa: CASSQLRQGRRNQPQHF
CDR3nt: TGTGCCAGCAGTCAACTTCGACAGGGCAGGCGCAATCAGCCCCAGCATTTT

v_gene: TRBV5-1
d_gene: TRBD1
j_gene: TRBJ2-7
len: 15
abundance: -
CDR3aa: CASSLGQGTDTKQYF
CDR3nt: TGCGCCAGCAGCTTGGGACAGGGCACCGATACGAAGCAGTACTTC

v_gene: TRBV9
d_gene: -
j_gene: TRBJ1-4
len: 13
abundance: few
CDR3aa: CASSRATNEKLFF
CDR3nt: TGTGCCAGCAGCCGGGCAACTAATGAAAAACTGTTTTTT

v_gene: TRBV7-2
d_gene: TRBD1
j_gene: TRBJ2-7
len: 15
abundance: -
CDR3aa: CASSFGQVPTYEQYF
CDR3nt: TGTGCCAGCAGCTTCGGACAGGTCCCAACCTACGAGCAGTACTTC

v_gene: TRBV19
d_gene: -
j_gene: TRBJ1-1
len: 15
abundance: -
CDR3aa: CASSTRHRGNTEAFF
CDR3nt: TGTGCCAGTAGTACCCGACACCGGGGGAACACTGAAGCTTTCTTT

v_gene: TRBV5-1
d_gene: TRBD2
j_gene: TRBJ2-1
len: 15
abundance: -
CDR3aa: CASSLRTSGNNEQFF
CDR3nt: TGCGCCAGCAGCTTGCGTACTAGCGGGAACAATGAGCAGTTCTTC

v_gene: TRBV6-1
d_gene: TRBD2
j_gene: TRBJ2-1
len: 17
abundance: -
CDR3aa: CASSDLRTSGRANEQFF
CDR3nt: TGTGCCAGCAGTGACCTTAGGACTAGCGGGAGAGCCAATGAGCAGTTCTTC

v_gene: TRBV7-9
d_gene: -
j_gene: TRBJ1-1
len: 13
abundance: few
CDR3aa: CSSSRSTGTEAFF
CDR3nt: TGTTCCAGCAGCCGGTCGACGGGCACTGAAGCTTTCTTT

v_gene: TRBV28
d_gene: TRBD1
j_gene: TRBJ1-1
len: 15
abundance: -
CDR3aa: CASSHGTGMNTEAFF
CDR3nt: TGTGCCAGCAGTCATGGGACAGGGATGAACACTGAAGCTTTCTTT

v_gene: TRBV27
d_gene: TRBD2
j_gene: TRBJ2-3
len: 16
abundance: -
CDR3aa: CASSSRLAGGRDTQYF
CDR3nt: TGTGCCAGCAGTTCCCGACTAGCGGGGGGGAGAGATACGCAGTATTTT

v_gene: TRBV9
d_gene: TRBD2
j_gene: TRBJ2-5
len: 16
abundance: -
CDR3aa: CASSSRLAGGQETQYF
CDR3nt: TGTGCCAGCAGCTCTCGACTAGCGGGGGGGCAAGAGACCCAGTACTTC

v_gene: TRBV28
d_gene: -
j_gene: TRBJ1-5
len: 13
abundance: -
CDR3aa: CASSLPGNQPQHF
CDR3nt: TGTGCCAGCAGTTTGCCGGGAAATCAGCCCCAGCATTTT

v_gene: TRBV19
d_gene: -
j_gene: TRBJ1-1
len: 13
abundance: -
CDR3aa: CASSIVIFLEAFF
CDR3nt: TGTGCCAGTAGTATTGTAATATTCCTTGAAGCTTTCTTT